These 28 T cell receptor beta chains came from one sample sequenced in a study of blood T cell repertoires in COVID-19 (dated by TCRdb to 2020 to 2022). Library prep was done by the immunoSEQ multiplex PCR assay. Here the immuneACCESS table is served through TCRdb, limited to in-frame sequences with V and J called. Missing clones are a known gap in these copies; in checked studies unresolved V genes cover under half, and the rest lacks a known reason. The sample includes under 200,000 clones, with roughly 84% observed a single time. The ten largest make up approximately 9.4% of the sample. The sequenced sample consisted of peripheral blood. The receptors were gathered from an elderly woman with acute or convalescent COVID-19.

This chain joins TRBV12-3 or TRBV12-4 and TRBJ2-5; 7 positions agree with TRBD1. J gave up 1 base and V 6 bases, and 2 bases lay outside the gene matches. The CDR3 covers 13 residues. Here the CDR3 reads CASRGTVQETQYF. Written as DNA, the CDR3 is TGTGCCAGCAGGGGGACAGTCCAAGAGACCCAGTACTTC.

This clone has only a few counts. V is TRBV18 and J is TRBJ1-5, with 12 bases identical to TRBD1. CDR1 and CDR2 from the germline V gene are KGHSH and LQKENI. The trim removed 5 bases at V and 8 bases at J, leaving 7 bases unmatched. The CDR3 is 15 residues long. CDR3 region: CASSEGTGGVEPQHF. The DNA of the CDR3 is TGTGCCAGCTCAGAGGGGACAGGGGGCGTTGAGCCCCAGCATTTT.

CDR3 residues: CSVTRNTEAFF. The CDR3 region has the DNA TGCAGCGTTACCAGGAACACTGAAGCTTTCTTT. This rearrangement joins TRBV29-1 to TRBJ1-1, with D unresolved. The CDR3 totals 11 residues. Per the germline V gene, CDR1 is SQVTM and CDR2 is ANQGSEA. Deletions cut 5 bases from V and 1 base from J, with 5 bases between.

This clone was detected only once. This chain uses TRBV30 with TRBJ2-7; TRBD2 aligns across 10 bases. The V gene's germline CDR1 is GTSNPN and CDR2 SVGIG (reference sequence). This CDR3 is 14 amino acids long. Trimming took 3 bases from V and 2 from J; bases not matched to a gene: 4. The CDR3 DNA reads as TGTGCCTGGAGGACTAGCGGGTTTACCTACGAGCAGTACTTC. Its protein is CAWRTSGFTYEQYF.

Note on this clone: Other DNA sequences in the same sample also yield this CDR3. The J gene is TRBJ2-3, the V gene TRBV5-1; 10 nucleotides align to TRBD2. CDR3 length equals 16 residues. Per the germline V gene, CDR1 is SGHRS and CDR2 is YFSETQ. The V segment lost 4 bases and the J segment 0 bases; nucleotides outside the gene matches: 5. CDR3 loop: CASSPGLAASTDTQYF. CDR3 coding DNA: TGCGCCAGCAGCCCAGGACTAGCGGCTAGCACAGATACGCAGTATTTT.

In this sample, this clone turned up a few times. The chain combines TRBV20-1 with TRBJ1-2; 8 bases fit TRBD1. The CDR3 runs 14 residues. Germline V gene sequence: CDR1 DFQATT, CDR2 SNEGSKA (reference sequence). The V and J ends lost 3 bases and 5 bases, in that order; junction bases with no gene match: 8. The CDR3 nucleotides are TGCAGTGCTAGTTCCGGACAGGGTAGTTATGGCTACACCTTC. Its translation is CSASSGQGSYGYTF.

The chain employs TRBV24-1 and TRBJ2-2, with no clear D. The V and J ends lost 7 bases and 6 bases respectively, with 8 bases between them. The length of the CDR3 is 12 residues. Germline-derived CDR1 and CDR2 are KGHDR and SFDVKD. CDR3 sequence reads: CATRAPSGELFF. The CDR3 DNA reads as TGTGCCACCAGGGCACCTTCCGGGGAGCTGTTTTTT.

The chain links TRBV27 to TRBJ2-3; 7 bases map to TRBD1. Looked up from germline, CDR1 is MNHEY and CDR2 is SMNVEV (reference sequence). The trim removed 5 bases at V and 0 bases at J, leaving 17 bases unmatched. CDR3 length equals 19 residues. The CDR3 is CASSPTGTAVFSSTDTQYF. In nucleotides, the CDR3 is TGTGCCAGCAGTCCAACCGGGACAGCCGTATTTTCTAGCACAGATACGCAGTATTTT.

The gene calls are TRBV6-6 and TRBJ1-1; the D is unclear. Deletions cut 8 bases from V and 1 base from J, with 11 bases between. This CDR3 has 13 amino acids. CDR1 and CDR2 (germline): MNHNY, SVGAGI (reference sequence). The CDR3 loop reads CASWERENTEAFF. Here the CDR3 DNA reads TGTGCCAGCTGGGAGAGGGAGAACACTGAAGCTTTCTTT.

This rearrangement joins TRBV7-2 to TRBJ2-4; a possible D gene is TRBD1 (6 bases). Per germline, CDR1 SGHTA and CDR2 FQGNSA. V gave up 2 bases and J gave up 2 bases, with 16 bases separating them. The CDR3 is made up of 17 amino acids. The CDR3 nucleotides are TGTGCCAGCAGCTTAAGGTTACAGGGAAATTCCAAAAACATTCAGTACTTC. This translates into CASSLRLQGNSKNIQYF.

The chain recombines TRBV19 with TRBJ1-1; TRBD1 might be the D (6 bases). CDR3 length equals 14 residues. Germline assignment: CDR1 LNHDA and CDR2 SQIVND (reference sequence). Trimming cost V 6 bases and J 0 bases, with 11 bases left between them. The CDR3 protein is CASSQQGMNTEAFF. The CDR3 bases are TGTGCCAGTAGCCAACAGGGCATGAACACTGAAGCTTTCTTT. The whole variable domain, remainder taken from reference TRBV19 and TRBJ1-1, is DGGITQSPKYLFRKEGQNVTLSCEQNLNHDAMYWYRQDPGQGLRLIYYSQIVNDFQKGDIAEGYSVSREKKESFPLTVTSAQKNPTAFYLCASSQQGMNTEAFFGQGTRLTVV.

This clone was counted between two and nine times. The V and J genes are TRBV5-1 and TRBJ2-2, with a weak D call TRBD1 (6 bases). From germline, CDR1 is SGHRS and CDR2 YFSETQ. Trimming removed 6 bases from V and 4 bases from J, with 10 bases in between. This CDR3 is 13 amino acids long. CDR3 region: CASNLDSTGELFF. DNA of the CDR3: TGCGCCAGCAACCTGGACAGCACCGGGGAGCTGTTTTTT.

This clone was detected a few times. The genes are TRBV14 and TRBJ2-3; 8 nucleotides line up with TRBD1. The CDR3 contains 14 residues. CDR1 and CDR2 (germline): SGHDN, FVKESK. The V segment lost 4 bases and the J segment 6 bases; nucleotides outside the gene matches: 6. This CDR3 reads CASSRDRSGDTQYF. As DNA, the CDR3 is TGTGCCAGCAGCCGGGACAGGTCTGGGGATACGCAGTATTTT.

V is TRBV5-8 and J is TRBJ2-1, with D possibly being TRBD2 (5 bases). Trimming pared 5 bases from V and 6 bases from J, leaving 12 bases between. The CDR3 extends over 13 amino acids. Germline V lookup: CDR1 SGHTS, CDR2 YDEGEE. The CDR3 protein is CASRLDFTNEQFF. The CDR3 DNA follows: TGTGCCAGCAGACTGGACTTCACCAATGAGCAGTTCTTC.

V usage is TRBV29-1 and J usage is TRBJ2-7; 7 positions match TRBD1. The V and J ends lost 5 bases and 3 bases, in that order; junction bases with no gene match: 1. Per germline, CDR1 SQVTM and CDR2 ANQGSEA. The CDR3 contains 11 residues. This CDR3 is CSVRTGYEQYF. The CDR3 DNA reads TGCAGCGTTCGGACAGGCTACGAGCAGTACTTC.

The chain uses TRBV7-9 and TRBJ1-4; 8 nucleotides align to TRBD1. This CDR3 has 14 residues. CDR1 is SEHNR and CDR2 is FQNEAQ in the germline V gene (reference sequence). J was trimmed by 7 bases and V by 4 bases; bases with no gene match: 5. The CDR3 DNA is TGTGCCAGCAGCTCGCGACAGGGGAGTGAAAAACTGTTTTTT. Its protein is CASSSRQGSEKLFF.

The V gene is TRBV10-3, the J gene TRBJ1-2; D uncertain. The CDR3 is 13 residues long. Germline CDR1 ENHRY, CDR2 SYGVKD. Between the trimmed V and J ends, which lost 7 bases and 4 bases, there was a span of 13 bases. CDR3 loop: CAITADTLYGYTF. The CDR3 bases are TGTGCCATCACGGCTGACACCCTCTATGGCTACACCTTC.

J is TRBJ1-5 and V is TRBV5-1; D not resolved. The V and J ends lost 0 bases and 2 bases respectively, with 6 bases between them. The CDR3 length is 14 residues. Per the germline V gene, CDR1 is SGHRS and CDR2 is YFSETQ. CDR3 residues: CASSLELGNQPQHF. In nucleotides, the CDR3 is TGCGCCAGCAGCTTGGAACTCGGCAATCAGCCCCAGCATTTT.

This rearrangement joins TRBV5-8 to TRBJ2-7; 9 nucleotides line up with TRBD1. The trim removed 2 bases at V and 4 bases at J, leaving 13 bases unmatched. The CDR3 runs 17 residues. Per the germline V gene, CDR1 is SGHTS and CDR2 is YDEGEE. The CDR3, as DNA: TGTGCCAGCAGCTTTTCGAAGGGGGGACAGGGAGGTTACGAGCAGTACTTC. It codes for CASSFSKGGQGGYEQYF.

V usage is TRBV6-5 and J usage is TRBJ1-4; perhaps TRBD1 as D (5 bases). The CDR3 runs to 15 residues. Trimming stripped 7 bases from V and 8 bases from J, with 20 bases between. Per germline, CDR1 MNHEY and CDR2 SVGAGI. CDR3 in amino acids: CASTSRRGGFEKLFF. The CDR3 DNA is TGTGCCAGCACCTCCCGGAGGGGTGGTTTCGAAAAACTGTTTTTT.

This chain connects TRBV19 to TRBJ2-7; maybe TRBD1 (6 bases). V lost 0 bases and J 3 bases, leaving 15 bases between the germline ends. Per the germline V gene, CDR1 is LNHDA and CDR2 is SQIVND (reference sequence). The CDR3 is made up of 16 amino acids. The CDR3 protein is CASSIDGTPSVYEQYF. The CDR3 region has the DNA TGTGCCAGTAGTATAGATGGGACACCATCAGTCTACGAGCAGTACTTC.

The J gene is TRBJ1-1, the V gene TRBV12-5; no clear D gene. The germline gives CDR1 LGHNT, CDR2 FRNRAP. CDR3 length: 12 residues. The V end was cut by 1 base, the J end by 6 bases, with 6 bases between. This CDR3 is CASGLDIPEAFF. The CDR3 DNA follows: TGTGCTAGTGGTTTGGACATCCCTGAAGCTTTCTTT.

The genes are TRBV2 and TRBJ1-1; D remains unclear. Germline-derived CDR1 and CDR2 are SNHLY and FYNNEI. Trimming pared 6 bases from V and 1 base from J, leaving 9 bases between. CDR3 size: 13 residues. The CDR3 bases are TGTGCCAGCAGGGTTTTCGGGAACACTGAAGCTTTCTTT. It translates to CASRVFGNTEAFF.

The chain combines TRBV11-2 with TRBJ2-3; 12 nucleotides match TRBD2. Trimming took 7 bases from V and 4 from J; bases not matched to a gene: 9. CDR3 length equals 16 residues. Per the germline V gene, CDR1 is SGHAT and CDR2 is FQNNGV. CDR3 bases: TGTGCCAGCACGGAGGCCCCTAGCGGGGGGGCAGATACGCAGTATTTT. Translated, it gives CASTEAPSGGADTQYF.

CDR3 in amino acids: CASSWTSGRGGEQFF. CDR3 sequence (DNA): TGTGCCAGCAGTTGGACTAGCGGGAGGGGAGGTGAGCAGTTCTTC. This chain links TRBV7-3 with TRBJ2-1, with TRBD2 identical over 15 bases. The junction had 6 bases not matched to a gene; V was cut back by 6 bases and J by 9 bases. Germline assignment: CDR1 SGHTA and CDR2 FQGTGA. The CDR3 runs 15 residues. The variable domain in full, completed from reference TRBV7-3 and TRBJ2-1, reads GAGVSQTPSNKVTEKGKYVELRCDPISGHTALYWYRQSLGQGPEFLIYFQGTGAADDSGLPNDRFFAVRPEGSVSTLKIQRTERGDSAVYLCASSWTSGRGGEQFFGPGTRLTVL.

This chain uses TRBV7-2 with TRBJ2-3, with 11 nucleotides matching TRBD2. CDR1 and CDR2 from the germline V gene are SGHTA and FQGNSA. J gave up 6 bases and V 1 base, and 3 bases lay outside the gene matches. The CDR3 length is 15 residues. In DNA, the CDR3 is TGTGCCAGCAGCTTAGTTAGCGGGGGGGCCGATACGCAGTATTTT. This sequence encodes CASSLVSGGADTQYF.

The chain combines TRBV7-9 with TRBJ2-1; 9 bases are shared with TRBD2. The CDR3 is 16 residues long. V was clipped by 5 bases and J by 6 bases; unmatched bases: 11. Germline V gene data show CDR1 as SEHNR and CDR2 as FQNEAQ (reference sequence). CDR3 sequence reads: CASSLLSGSLTNEQFF. CDR3 DNA sequence: TGTGCCAGCAGCCTTCTTAGCGGGAGCCTAACCAATGAGCAGTTCTTC. The full variable domain, in which reference TRBV7-9 and TRBJ2-1 provide the parts outside the CDR3, is DTGVSQNPRHKITKRGQNVTFRCDPISEHNRLYWYRQTLGQGPEFLTYFQNEAQLEKSRLLSDRFSAERPKGSFSTLEIQRTEQGDSAMYLCASSLLSGSLTNEQFFGPGTRLTVL.

This chain links TRBV6-6 with TRBJ1-5, with D perhaps matching TRBD1 (6 bases). Looked up from germline, CDR1 is MNHNY and CDR2 is SVGAGI (reference sequence). V lost 7 bases, J lost 7 bases, and 20 bases lay in between. This CDR3 contains 15 residues. The CDR3 DNA sequence: TGTGCCAGCACCTGGACGGGGGGCCCTCCCCAGCCCCAGCATTTT. This sequence encodes CASTWTGGPPQPQHF.